Listed here is a single T cell receptor beta chain. The germline CDR1 and CDR2 sequences are ENHRY and SYGVKD. This CDR3 has 14 amino acids. V shed 6 bases and J shed 6 bases, with 14 bases lying between them. From the 5' RACE reads, TCRdb called clonotypes with MiXCR, one entry per CDR3 protein. The sample comprises around 340,000 distinct CDR3 sequences, about 13% of which are singletons, and 20% to 25% rests with the top ten. The record originates from a study of T-cell memory formation after mild COVID-19. Study context: TCR clusters were mostly donor specific.

The receptor was derived from a man between 18 and 35 years old who had mild COVID-19 (a few samples of this study predate the infection). Cell type and time point are not known. Material for sequencing was PBMCs or a T cell subset sorted from them (not recorded which). This chain joins TRBV10-3 and TRBJ1-4; possibly TRBD1 for D (6 bases). The CDR3 loop reads CAIRRTDTDEKLFF. CDR3 nucleotide sequence: TGTGCCATCAGGCGGACAGACACGGATGAAAAACTGTTTTTT.